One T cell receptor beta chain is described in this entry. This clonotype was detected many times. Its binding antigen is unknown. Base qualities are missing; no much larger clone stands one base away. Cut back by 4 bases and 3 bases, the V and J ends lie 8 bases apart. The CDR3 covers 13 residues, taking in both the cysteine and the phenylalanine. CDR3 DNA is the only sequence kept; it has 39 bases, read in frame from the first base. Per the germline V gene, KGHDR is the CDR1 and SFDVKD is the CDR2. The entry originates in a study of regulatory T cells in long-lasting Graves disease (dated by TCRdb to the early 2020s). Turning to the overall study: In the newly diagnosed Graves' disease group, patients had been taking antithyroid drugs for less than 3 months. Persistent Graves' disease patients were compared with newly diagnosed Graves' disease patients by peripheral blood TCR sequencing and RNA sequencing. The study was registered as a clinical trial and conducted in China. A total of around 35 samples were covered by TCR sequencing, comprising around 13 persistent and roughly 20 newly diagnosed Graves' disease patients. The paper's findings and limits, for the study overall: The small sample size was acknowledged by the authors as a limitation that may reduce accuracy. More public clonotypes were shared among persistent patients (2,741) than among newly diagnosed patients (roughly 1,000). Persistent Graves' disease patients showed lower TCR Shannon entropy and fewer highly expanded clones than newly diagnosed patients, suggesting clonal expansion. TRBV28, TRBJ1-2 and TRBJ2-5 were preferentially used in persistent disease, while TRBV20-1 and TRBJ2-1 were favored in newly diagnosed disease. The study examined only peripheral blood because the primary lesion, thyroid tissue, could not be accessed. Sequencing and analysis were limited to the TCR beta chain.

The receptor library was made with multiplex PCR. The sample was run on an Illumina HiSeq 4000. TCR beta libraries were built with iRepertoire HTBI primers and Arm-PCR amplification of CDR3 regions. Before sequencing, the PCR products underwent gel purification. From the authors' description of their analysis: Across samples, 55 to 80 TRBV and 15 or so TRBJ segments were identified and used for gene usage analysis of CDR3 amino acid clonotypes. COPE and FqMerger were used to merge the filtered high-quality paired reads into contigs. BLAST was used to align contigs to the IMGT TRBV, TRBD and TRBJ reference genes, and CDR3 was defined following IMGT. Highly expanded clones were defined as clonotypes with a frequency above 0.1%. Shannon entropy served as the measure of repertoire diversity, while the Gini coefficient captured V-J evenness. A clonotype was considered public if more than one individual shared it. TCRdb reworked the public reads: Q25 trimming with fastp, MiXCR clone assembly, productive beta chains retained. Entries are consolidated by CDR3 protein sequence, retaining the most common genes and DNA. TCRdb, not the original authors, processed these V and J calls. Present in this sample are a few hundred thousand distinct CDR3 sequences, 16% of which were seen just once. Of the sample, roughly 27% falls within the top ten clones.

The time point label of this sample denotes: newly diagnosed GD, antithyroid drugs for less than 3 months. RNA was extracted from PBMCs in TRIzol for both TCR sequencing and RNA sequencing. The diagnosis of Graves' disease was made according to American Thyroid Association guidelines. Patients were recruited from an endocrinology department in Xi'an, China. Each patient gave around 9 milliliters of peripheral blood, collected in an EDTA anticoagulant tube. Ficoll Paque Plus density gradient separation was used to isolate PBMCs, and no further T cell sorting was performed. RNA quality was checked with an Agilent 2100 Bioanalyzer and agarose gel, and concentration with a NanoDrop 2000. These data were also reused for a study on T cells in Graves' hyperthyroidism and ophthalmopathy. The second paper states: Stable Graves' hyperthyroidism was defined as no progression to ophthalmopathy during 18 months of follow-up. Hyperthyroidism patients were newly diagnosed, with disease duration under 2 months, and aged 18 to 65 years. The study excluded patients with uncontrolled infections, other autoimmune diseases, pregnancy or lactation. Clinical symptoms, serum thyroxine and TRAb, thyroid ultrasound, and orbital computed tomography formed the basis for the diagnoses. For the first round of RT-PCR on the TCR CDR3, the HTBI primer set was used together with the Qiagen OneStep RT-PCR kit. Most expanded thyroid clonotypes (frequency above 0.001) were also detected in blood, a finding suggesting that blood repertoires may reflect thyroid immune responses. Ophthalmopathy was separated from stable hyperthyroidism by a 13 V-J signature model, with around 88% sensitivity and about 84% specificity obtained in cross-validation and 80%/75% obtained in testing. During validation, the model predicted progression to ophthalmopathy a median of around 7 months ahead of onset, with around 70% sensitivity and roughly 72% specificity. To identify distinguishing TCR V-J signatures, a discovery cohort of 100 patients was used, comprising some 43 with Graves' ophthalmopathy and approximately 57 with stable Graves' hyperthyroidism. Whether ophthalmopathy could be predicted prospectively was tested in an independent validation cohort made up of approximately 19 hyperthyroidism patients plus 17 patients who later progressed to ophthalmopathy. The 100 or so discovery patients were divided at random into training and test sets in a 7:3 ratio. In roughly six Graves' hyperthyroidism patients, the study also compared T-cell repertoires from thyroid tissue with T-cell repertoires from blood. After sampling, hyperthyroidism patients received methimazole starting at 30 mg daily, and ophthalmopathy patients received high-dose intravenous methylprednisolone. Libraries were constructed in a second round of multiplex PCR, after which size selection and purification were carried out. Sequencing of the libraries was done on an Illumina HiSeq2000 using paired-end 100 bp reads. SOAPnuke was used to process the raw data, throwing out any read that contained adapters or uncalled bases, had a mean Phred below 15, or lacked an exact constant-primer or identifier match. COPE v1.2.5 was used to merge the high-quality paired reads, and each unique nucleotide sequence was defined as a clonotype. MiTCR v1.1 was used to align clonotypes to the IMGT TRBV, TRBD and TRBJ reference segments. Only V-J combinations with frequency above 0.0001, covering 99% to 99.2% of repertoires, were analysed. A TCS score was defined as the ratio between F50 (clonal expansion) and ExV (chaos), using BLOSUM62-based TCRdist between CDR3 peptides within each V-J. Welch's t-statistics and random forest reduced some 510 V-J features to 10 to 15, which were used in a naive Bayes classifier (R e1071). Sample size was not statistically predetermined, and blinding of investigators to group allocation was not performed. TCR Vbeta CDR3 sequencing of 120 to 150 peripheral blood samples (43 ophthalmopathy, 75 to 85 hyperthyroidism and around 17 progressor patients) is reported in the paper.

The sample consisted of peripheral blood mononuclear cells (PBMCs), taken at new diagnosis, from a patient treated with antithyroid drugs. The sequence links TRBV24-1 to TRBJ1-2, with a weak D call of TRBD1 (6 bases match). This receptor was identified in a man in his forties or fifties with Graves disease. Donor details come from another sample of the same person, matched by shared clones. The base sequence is TGTGCCACCAGTGAAAGGACAGACTATGGCTACACCTTC. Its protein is CATSERTDYGYTF.